Shown below are 9 T cell receptor beta chains from a single sample sequenced in a study of blood T cell repertoires in COVID-19. TCRdb keeps only in-frame clones here, not all; method: immunoSEQ multiplex PCR. The data contain about 310,000 clones, over 80% of them seen just once; the ten biggest clones take up about 9.8%. Sequenced material: PBMCs or T cells enriched from blood (not recorded which). These receptors originate from a woman in her late teens or twenties who had recovered from COVID-19.

CDR3 bases: TGTGCCAGCTCACGGGGGGTTGTCCCCTACGAGCAGTACTTC. It translates to CASSRGVVPYEQYF. The gene calls are TRBV18 and TRBJ2-7; D may be TRBD2 (6 bases). CDR3 size: 14 residues. The V gene lost 4 bases and the J gene lost 2 bases, with 12 bases spanning the gap. Germline V CDR1 and CDR2: KGHSH, LQKENI.

The rearrangement uses TRBV19 and TRBJ2-7, with 7 nucleotides matching TRBD1. The J segment lost 2 bases and the V segment lost 2 bases, leaving 12 bases of the junction unmatched. CDR1 LNHDA and CDR2 SQIVND come from the germline V gene (reference sequence). The CDR3 loop spans 17 amino acids. In DNA, the CDR3 is TGTGCCAGTAGTATAAATCCGGGACAGTCCCCTACCTACGAGCAGTACTTC. Protein product: CASSINPGQSPTYEQYF.

This clone appeared a single time. The V gene is TRBV27, the J gene TRBJ2-2, with 10 bases fitting TRBD2. The CDR3 has 15 amino acids. Germline assignment: CDR1 MNHEY and CDR2 SMNVEV (reference sequence). V lost 7 bases, J lost 6 bases, and 8 bases stayed unmatched. Written as DNA, the CDR3 is TGTGCCAGCACCTTACTAGCGGGAATTTCCGGGGAGCTGTTTTTT. Its protein is CASTLLAGISGELFF.

The chain recombines TRBV7-9 with TRBJ1-5; TRBD1 matches at 9 bases. The CDR3 totals 15 residues. Germline V gives CDR1 SEHNR, CDR2 FQNEAQ (reference sequence). Trimming removed 3 bases from V and 5 bases from J; junction bases left unmatched: 5. As DNA, the CDR3 is TGTGCCAGCAGCTTTGTGGGACAGGGCGATCAGCCCCAGCATTTT. It is translated as CASSFVGQGDQPQHF.

V is TRBV28 and J is TRBJ1-2; D is ambiguous. Trimming left V 5 bases short and J 1 base short, with 5 bases between. Looked up from germline, CDR1 is MDHEN and CDR2 is SYDVKM. The CDR3 sequence is 12 residues long. CDR3 in amino acids: CASSADNYGYTF. The DNA for the CDR3 is TGTGCCAGCAGTGCGGATAACTATGGCTACACCTTC.

This clone was counted between two and nine times. The CDR3 nucleotides are TGTGCCAGCAGTGACACAGGGGTTCCTAATGAAAAACTGTTTTTT. Translating gives CASSDTGVPNEKLFF. This rearrangement joins TRBV6-1 to TRBJ1-4; 7 bases align to TRBD1. Trimming cost V 3 bases and J 3 bases; bases outside gene matches: 4. This CDR3 is 15 amino acids long. From germline, CDR1 is MNHNS and CDR2 SASEGT.

The chain couples TRBV6-6 to TRBJ2-3; TRBD2 is a possible D gene (6 bases). Trimming took off 5 bases at V and 4 bases at J, with 10 bases between the two ends. There are 13 residues in the CDR3. The germline V gene has CDR1 MNHNY and CDR2 SVGAGI (reference sequence). CDR3 sequence: CASSDGSSDTQYF. The CDR3 bases are TGTGCCAGCAGTGACGGGAGTTCAGATACGCAGTATTTT.

The CDR3 reads CASRPPGGPYTNYGYTF. As DNA, the CDR3 is TGTGCCAGCAGGCCCCCCGGGGGGCCATATACTAACTATGGCTACACCTTC. V gene TRBV7-2 combines with J gene TRBJ1-2; a possible D gene is TRBD1 (6 bases). Germline V gene data show CDR1 as SGHTA and CDR2 as FQGNSA. The CDR3 is 17 amino acids. V gave up 6 bases and J gave up 0 bases, with 20 bases separating them.

V usage is TRBV19 and J usage is TRBJ2-7; D is undetermined. The germline V and J ends were trimmed by 3 bases and 4 bases, with 10 bases remaining between them. CDR1 is LNHDA, CDR2 SQIVND, per germline (reference sequence). The CDR3 contains 13 residues. The CDR3 DNA follows: TGTGCCAGTAGTATTACGGTGAGATACGAGCAGTACTTC. The encoded protein is CASSITVRYEQYF.